This T cell receptor beta chain came from a study of blood T cell repertoires in COVID-19 (dated by TCRdb to 2018 to 2021). Study-level background: The collaborator samples originated in the United States, Italy and Spain and spanned the acute and convalescent phases of COVID-19. The prospective study material was composed of cDNA or gDNA derived from T cells, B-cell-depleted T cells, or PBMCs. The dataset comprised deeply sampled blood TCRbeta repertoires from subjects exposed to, actively infected with, or recovered from COVID-19. The repertoires were released in a freely available public database intended as a resource for research on the immune response to SARS-CoV-2. The samples were drawn from the first 160 participants of the ongoing ImmuneRACE study and from over 950 subjects provided by 6 global collaborators. A de-identified subject ID, COVID-19 status, age in years and sex were almost always included in the sample metadata. HLA class I and class II types, where available, came from metadata supplied by the sample provider rather than from assay-based typing. The study at large found these results: The amount of clinical and demographic metadata varied by source and participant and was provided uncurated.

In Seattle, one collaborating source enrolled patients while the infection was active and tracked those patients longitudinally over the course of disease. The collaborating institutions used their own protocols to collect whole blood in K2EDTA tubes. For TCRbeta analysis, collaborators shipped samples as frozen whole blood, isolated PBMCs, or DNA extracted from either of those sample types. V is reduced by 9 bases and J by 6 bases, leaving a spacing of 13 bases between them. According to the germline V gene, CDR1 reads SGHRS and CDR2 reads YFSETQ. The CDR3 sequence holds 12 residues, the cysteine and phenylalanine included. Kept here is only the CDR3 DNA, which spans 36 bases and is read in frame from base 1. Regarding this clone: Its cognate antigen has yet to be identified. No base quality values were provided; no much bigger clone lies one nucleotide off.

TCRbeta CDR3 regions were amplified from genomic DNA using the immunoSEQ Assay, a bias-controlled multiplex PCR. As for how the authors treated the data: The number of nucleated cells in each sample was estimated from the amplification of reference gene primers within the assay. To quantify the absolute abundance of each unique TCRbeta CDR3 rearrangement, sequence reads were collapsed and filtered. Productive Simpson clonality was computed per sample as the square root of Simpson's diversity index over productive rearrangements. The clones in this table, taken by TCRdb from immuneACCESS, are in-frame only. Not every clone is retained; where verified, under half of the shortfall comes from an unresolved V gene, and the cause of the rest is unknown. The DNA was the basis for D and trimming; V, J and clone size are from that table. Across this sample there are 150,000 to 200,000 clones, with around 83% seen only once. Clones ranked in the top ten supply under 10% of the sample.

Sequenced sample: peripheral blood. The clonotype comes from a woman aged 70-85 years with COVID-19, enrolled during active disease. This receptor chain uses TRBV5-1 and TRBJ1-5; tentative D gene TRBD1, with 5 bases matching. The CDR3 amino acid sequence is: CANIGVLQPQHF. The DNA sequence follows: TGCGCCAATATAGGGGTGCTTCAGCCCCAGCATTTT.